These 13 T cell receptor beta chains originate from one sample sequenced in a study of CD8 T cells in Susac syndrome (dated by TCRdb to 2018 to 2020). Library construction relied on the immunoSEQ multiplex PCR assay. RNA was extracted using the RNeasy kit, and roughly 0.5 to 1 microgram was reverse transcribed with random hexamers. The public reads were run again by TCRdb, first through fastp at Q25 and then through MiXCR, and only productive beta chains were kept. Entries are consolidated by CDR3 protein sequence, retaining the most common genes and DNA. The sample contains 80,000 to 90,000 distinct CDR3 sequences, approximately 95% of them found a single time. The ten largest clones add up to roughly 0.46% of the sample. Input material: CD8+ T cells from PBMCs. These receptor sequences come from a human donor with Susac syndrome.

J is TRBJ1-2 and V is TRBV6-2 or TRBV6-3; the D gene is possibly TRBD1 (5 bases). The germline V gene has CDR1 MNHEY and CDR2 SVGEGT. The CDR3 has 13 amino acids. Trimming took off 11 bases at V and 4 bases at J, with 17 bases between the two ends. CDR3 bases: TGTGCCTGCCACCGGGACGGACCCTATGGCTACACCTTC. Translating gives CACHRDGPYGYTF.

The chain is built from TRBV29-1 and TRBJ2-1; D ambiguous. Looked up from germline, CDR1 is SQVTM and CDR2 is ANQGSEA. The CDR3 is made up of 13 amino acids. Trimming took 4 bases from V and 6 from J, leaving 13 bases between them. For the CDR3, the DNA is TGCAGCGTTGTTCTCTCAAGTGTCAATGAGCAGTTCTTC. Its translation is CSVVLSSVNEQFF.

The rearrangement links TRBV27 to TRBJ2-6; D is uncertain. Trimming left V 7 bases short and J 2 bases short, with 9 bases between. The CDR3 spans 14 residues. From germline, CDR1 is MNHEY and CDR2 SMNVEV (reference sequence). Here the CDR3 reads CASMGLAGANVLTF. CDR3 nucleotides: TGTGCCAGCATGGGGTTAGCTGGGGCCAACGTCCTGACTTTC.

This chain uses TRBV12-3 or TRBV12-4 with TRBJ2-1; no firm D call. CDR3 size: 13 residues. Trimming stripped 3 bases from V and 3 bases from J, with 6 bases between. The CDR3 here is CASSFSIYNEQFF. CDR3 nucleotides: TGTGCCAGCAGTTTCTCTATCTACAATGAGCAGTTCTTC.

This clonotype was detected once. This chain joins TRBV19 and TRBJ1-5, with D unclear. CDR1 LNHDA and CDR2 SQIVND come from the germline V gene (reference sequence). The CDR3 sequence is 11 residues long. The V end was cut by 3 bases, the J end by 9 bases, with 6 bases between. CDR3 protein: CASSMAGPQHF. CDR3 nucleotide sequence: TGTGCCAGTAGTATGGCGGGGCCCCAGCATTTT.

The sample holds one count of this clonotype. The chain carries TRBV29-1 and TRBJ2-7; TRBD2 aligns across 9 bases. In germline, CDR1 is SQVTM, CDR2 ANQGSEA. The CDR3 is made up of 13 amino acids. The V and J ends lost 0 bases and 10 bases, in that order; junction bases with no gene match: 7. CDR3: CSVEDLTSGLQYF. The CDR3 DNA follows: TGCAGCGTTGAAGATTTAACTAGCGGGTTACAGTACTTC.

The chain combines TRBV5-1 with TRBJ2-7, with D unresolved. The length of the CDR3 is 15 residues. The germline gives CDR1 SGHRS, CDR2 YFSETQ. V was trimmed by 7 bases and J by 0 bases, leaving 17 bases between them. The DNA for the CDR3 is TGCGCCAGCTCCAAGCAGAGCGCTACCTCCTACGAGCAGTACTTC. It translates to CASSKQSATSYEQYF.

The rearrangement uses TRBV7-9 and TRBJ2-5, with D possibly called TRBD1 or TRBD2 (5 bases each). The germline gives CDR1 SEHNR, CDR2 FQNEAQ (reference sequence). The CDR3 consists of 14 residues. V lost 7 bases and J 2 bases, leaving 14 bases between the germline ends. The CDR3 is CASIKSGPQETQYF. The CDR3 nucleotides are TGTGCCAGCATCAAGTCGGGGCCGCAAGAGACCCAGTACTTC.

This chain joins TRBV12-3 or TRBV12-4 and TRBJ1-5; D gene unclear. The CDR3 is 14 residues long. V lost 8 bases and J 4 bases, leaving 15 bases between the germline ends. CDR3 DNA: TGTGCCAGCGCCGTCGGGGTTCCTAATCAGCCCCAGCATTTT. Protein product: CASAVGVPNQPQHF.

The chain recombines TRBV6-2 or TRBV6-3 with TRBJ2-1; 8 nucleotides agree with TRBD1. The germline V gene encodes CDR1 MNHEY and CDR2 SVGEGT. The CDR3 is 14 amino acids. V trimming: 6 bases; J trimming: 2 bases; junction bases outside the gene matches: 3. The CDR3 DNA is TGTGCCAGCAGAGACAGGGGCCCCTACAATGAGCAGTTCTTC. This codes for CASRDRGPYNEQFF.

The chain carries TRBV12-3 or TRBV12-4 and TRBJ1-5; tentatively, D is TRBD1 (5 bases). Trimming left V 1 base short and J 7 bases short, with 5 bases between. The CDR3 extends over 12 amino acids. Written as DNA, the CDR3 is TGTGCCAGCAGTTTAGGGGACCAGCCCCAGCATTTT. It codes for CASSLGDQPQHF.

This rearrangement joins TRBV13 to TRBJ2-2; tentatively, D is TRBD2 (6 bases). This CDR3 region has 13 residues. Per the germline V gene, CDR1 is PRHDT and CDR2 is FYEKMQ (reference sequence). Trimming cost V 5 bases and J 4 bases, with 8 bases left between them. The CDR3 nucleotides are TGTGCCAGCAGCGCGGGAAGCACCGGGGAGCTGTTTTTT. Amino acid sequence: CASSAGSTGELFF. The whole variable domain, remainder taken from reference TRBV13 and TRBJ2-2, is AAGVIQSPRHLIKEKRETATLKCYPIPRHDTVYWYQQGPGQDPQFLISFYEKMQSDKGSIPDRFSAQQFSDYHSELNMSSLELGDSALYFCASSAGSTGELFFGEGSRLTVL.

This chain links TRBV30 with TRBJ2-7, with 11 bases lining up with TRBD2. Germline assignment: CDR1 GTSNPN and CDR2 SVGIG (reference sequence). V lost 4 bases, J lost 3 bases, and 5 bases stayed unmatched. The length of the CDR3 is 14 residues. The CDR3 nucleotides are TGTGCCTGGATAGGGACTAGCGGTAACTACGAGCAGTACTTC. It yields the protein CAWIGTSGNYEQYF.